This T cell receptor beta chain is drawn from a study of cytotoxic CD8 clonotypes in ibrutinib-treated CLL. Findings of the study overall: Baseline clonality, higher than in age-matched healthy donors, tracked circulating CD8+ T-cell counts. Public clonotypes proved infrequent, and on treatment they shrank or remained steady. Ibrutinib response saw clonality rise, and progression saw it return toward baseline.

The repertoire was sequenced with immunoSEQ multiplex PCR; TCRdb's copy has only in-frame clones and lacks some. This sample has some 140,000 clones; 91% occur once, and the top ten carry about 10%. The CDR3 contains 13 residues. Germline V lookup: CDR1 SNHLY, CDR2 FYNNEI. V dropped 7 bases and J dropped 7; count of bases not matched to a gene: 1. To note about this clone: Its antigen is unidentified. Other DNA sequences in this specimen translate into the identical CDR3.

The TCR comes from a human donor with chronic lymphocytic leukemia. The material was PBMCs, obtained after 12 months of ibrutinib treatment. V and J are TRBV2 and TRBJ2-1; 13 bases map to TRBD2. In DNA, the CDR3 is TGTGCCAGCATACTAGCGGGAGGGAATGAGCAGTTCTTC. Protein product: CASILAGGNEQFF.